This is a list of T cell receptor beta chains from one sample in a study of metastatic and nonmetastatic thyroid tumors. TCRdb re-analyzed the PCR reads using MiXCR. This repertoire shows about 42,000 clones, 12% found once; its top ten account for about 9%. The source material was blood. All receptors derive from a male donor with papillary thyroid cancer or a benign thyroid nodule (not recorded which). Some clones in this sample may be carry-over from other donors' samples. The CDR3 runs from the conserved cysteine through the conserved F or W. D genes are given only for firm matches. Size values are once, few and many counts, or a class for expanded clones, and some rows have none.

D gene: -; clone size: many; V gene: TRBV6-2/TRBV6-3; J gene: TRBJ1-5; CDR3 protein: CASSYSYYDRGSNQPQHF; CDR3 DNA: TGTGCCAGCAGTTACTCCTATTACGACCGGGGTAGCAATCAGCCCCAGCATTTT
D gene: -; clone size: -; V gene: TRBV20-1; J gene: TRBJ2-7; CDR3 protein: CSAMPNYEQYF; CDR3 DNA: TGCAGTGCCATGCCTAATTACGAGCAGTACTTC
D gene: -; clone size: many; V gene: TRBV24-1; J gene: TRBJ2-1; CDR3 protein: CATSRDESINEQFF; CDR3 DNA: TGTGCCACCAGCCGGGACGAATCCATCAATGAGCAGTTCTTC
D gene: -; clone size: many; V gene: TRBV5-1; J gene: TRBJ2-1; CDR3 protein: CASSPQAAGSDEQFF; CDR3 DNA: TGCGCCAGCAGCCCCCAGGCGGCAGGGAGTGATGAGCAGTTCTTC
D gene: TRBD2; clone size: many; V gene: TRBV30; J gene: TRBJ2-7; CDR3 protein: CAWQGGGVGYEQYF; CDR3 DNA: TGTGCCTGGCAGGGCGGGGGAGTAGGCTACGAGCAGTACTTC
D gene: -; clone size: many; V gene: TRBV7-8; J gene: TRBJ2-1; CDR3 protein: CASSLEGNYNEQFF; CDR3 DNA: TGTGCCAGCAGCTTAGAAGGGAACTACAATGAGCAGTTCTTC
D gene: -; clone size: many; V gene: TRBV12-3/TRBV12-4; J gene: TRBJ1-1; CDR3 protein: CASSFSGLNSEAFF; CDR3 DNA: TGTGCCAGCAGTTTCTCTGGGCTGAACAGTGAAGCTTTCTTT
D gene: -; clone size: many; V gene: TRBV5-1; J gene: TRBJ1-2; CDR3 protein: CASSSRGTDVRGYTF; CDR3 DNA: TGCGCCAGCAGCTCACGCGGTACAGACGTGCGGGGCTACACCTTC
D gene: -; clone size: many; V gene: TRBV5-1; J gene: TRBJ2-1; CDR3 protein: CASSFFDSYNEQFF; CDR3 DNA: TGCGCCAGCAGCTTCTTTGACTCCTACAATGAGCAGTTCTTC
D gene: -; clone size: many; V gene: TRBV11-1; J gene: TRBJ1-4; CDR3 protein: CASSQGGNEKLFF; CDR3 DNA: TGTGCCAGCAGCCAGGGTGGAAACGAAAAACTGTTTTTT
D gene: -; clone size: -; V gene: TRBV5-1; J gene: TRBJ2-1; CDR3 protein: CASILGDEQFF; CDR3 DNA: TGCGCCAGCATCCTCGGGGATGAGCAGTTCTTC
D gene: TRBD1; clone size: few; V gene: TRBV28; J gene: TRBJ2-1; CDR3 protein: CASSSGQGGREYFF; CDR3 DNA: TGTGCCAGCAGTTCGGGACAGGGAGGACGGGAGTACTTCTTC
D gene: TRBD2; clone size: few; V gene: TRBV4-2; J gene: TRBJ2-3; CDR3 protein: CASSQDPLAGASTDTQYF; CDR3 DNA: TGTGCCAGCAGCCAAGATCCCCTAGCGGGCGCTAGCACAGATACGCAGTATTTT
D gene: -; clone size: -; V gene: TRBV6-5; J gene: TRBJ1-1; CDR3 protein: CASSYSRKGPMKTEAFF; CDR3 DNA: TGTGCCAGCAGTTACTCCAGGAAAGGGCCCATGAAAACTGAAGCTTTCTTT
D gene: TRBD1; clone size: many; V gene: TRBV18; J gene: TRBJ1-1; CDR3 protein: CASSRQGTTEAFF; CDR3 DNA: TGTGCCAGCTCACGACAGGGGACCACTGAAGCTTTCTTT
D gene: -; clone size: many; V gene: TRBV4-3; J gene: TRBJ1-4; CDR3 protein: CASSQDFREPGGKLFF; CDR3 DNA: TGCGCCAGCAGCCAAGATTTCAGGGAGCCGGGGGGAAAACTGTTTTTT
D gene: TRBD1; clone size: -; V gene: TRBV9; J gene: TRBJ2-7; CDR3 protein: CASSVEETGMSYEQYF; CDR3 DNA: TGTGCCAGCAGCGTAGAAGAGACAGGGATGTCCTACGAGCAGTACTTC
D gene: TRBD1; clone size: many; V gene: TRBV6-4; J gene: TRBJ2-3; CDR3 protein: CASSDGTGGTDTQYF; CDR3 DNA: TGTGCCAGCAGTGACGGGACAGGGGGCACAGATACGCAGTATTTT
D gene: TRBD1; clone size: many; V gene: TRBV11-2; J gene: TRBJ2-5; CDR3 protein: CASSTLQGRETQYF; CDR3 DNA: TGTGCCAGCAGTACTTTACAGGGGCGGGAGACCCAGTACTTC
D gene: -; clone size: many; V gene: TRBV7-2; J gene: TRBJ2-7; CDR3 protein: CASTSWAGNEQYF; CDR3 DNA: TGTGCCAGCACCTCGTGGGCGGGAAACGAGCAGTACTTC
D gene: -; clone size: -; V gene: TRBV28; J gene: TRBJ1-2; CDR3 protein: CASSVEGPGGRDYGYTF; CDR3 DNA: TGTGCCAGCAGTGTTGAGGGCCCGGGAGGCAGGGACTATGGCTACACCTTC
D gene: -; clone size: many; V gene: TRBV15; J gene: TRBJ1-6; CDR3 protein: CATSRTNNSPLHF; CDR3 DNA: TGTGCCACCAGCAGGACAAATAATTCACCCCTCCACTTT
D gene: TRBD2; clone size: -; V gene: TRBV27; J gene: TRBJ2-7; CDR3 protein: CASSFVAGDREQYF; CDR3 DNA: TGTGCCAGCAGTTTTGTAGCGGGAGACCGAGAGCAGTACTTC
D gene: -; clone size: many; V gene: TRBV29-1; J gene: TRBJ1-2; CDR3 protein: CSVETGDNYGYTF; CDR3 DNA: TGCAGCGTTGAAACCGGGGATAACTATGGCTACACCTTC